Below, one TCR beta chain is given with its context. Its specificity is not known. This entry is derived from a study of OX40 agonist ivuxolimab in advanced cancers. Exclusion applied to patients with autoimmune disease history or systemic immunosuppression. Study-level points and caveats: Researchers did not determine the expanded peripheral T cells' antigen specificity.

Measured with immunoSEQ multiplex PCR; TCRdb has only the in-frame clones, and not every one. The repertoire includes tens of thousands of clones, nearly 90% of them detected once, and 9% to 15% sits in the top ten. This TCR was sampled from an adult with an advanced solid tumor such as melanoma, head and neck, liver or kidney cancer. Sequencing used CD4+ or CD8+ T cells sorted from blood, obtained in a trial of the OX40 agonist ivuxolimab.

The CDR3 loop is CASSIVAGIDEQFF. The CDR3 DNA reads as TGTGCCAGTAGTATAGTAGCGGGAATCGATGAGCAGTTCTTC. The V call is TRBV19, the J call TRBJ2-1; 8 nucleotides agree with TRBD2. In germline, CDR1 is LNHDA, CDR2 SQIVND (reference sequence). V shed 1 base, J shed 8 bases, and the junction held 4 bases outside the gene matches. The CDR3 totals 14 residues. The full variable domain, its missing parts supplied by reference TRBV19 and TRBJ2-1, is DGGITQSPKYLFRKEGQNVTLSCEQNLNHDAMYWYRQDPGQGLRLIYYSQIVNDFQKGDIAEGYSVSREKKESFPLTVTSAQKNPTAFYLCASSIVAGIDEQFFGPGTRLTVL.